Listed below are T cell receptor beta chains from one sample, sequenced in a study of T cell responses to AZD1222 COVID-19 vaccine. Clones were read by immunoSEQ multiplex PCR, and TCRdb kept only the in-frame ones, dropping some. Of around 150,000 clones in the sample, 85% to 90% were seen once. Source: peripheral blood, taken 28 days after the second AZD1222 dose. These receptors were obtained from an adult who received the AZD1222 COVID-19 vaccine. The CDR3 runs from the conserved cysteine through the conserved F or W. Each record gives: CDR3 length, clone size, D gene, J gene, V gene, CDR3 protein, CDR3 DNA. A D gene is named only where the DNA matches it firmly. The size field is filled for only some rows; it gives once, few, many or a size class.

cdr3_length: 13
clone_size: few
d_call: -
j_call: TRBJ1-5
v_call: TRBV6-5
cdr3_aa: CASSYSNLQPQHF
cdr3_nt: TGTGCCAGCAGTTACTCCAACTTACAGCCCCAGCATTTT

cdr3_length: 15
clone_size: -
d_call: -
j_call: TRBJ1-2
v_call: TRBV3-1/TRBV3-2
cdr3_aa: CASSQLSRAGYGYTF
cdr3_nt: TGTGCCAGCAGCCAATTATCCAGGGCGGGCTATGGCTACACCTTC

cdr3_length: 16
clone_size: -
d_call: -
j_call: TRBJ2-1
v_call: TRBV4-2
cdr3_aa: CASSIYFGGADNEQFF
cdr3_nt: TGTGCCAGCAGCATTTATTTTGGGGGGGCCGACAATGAGCAGTTCTTC

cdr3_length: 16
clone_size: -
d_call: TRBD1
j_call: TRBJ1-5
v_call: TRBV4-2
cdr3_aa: CASSQRTGNPAEPQHF
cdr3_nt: TGTGCCAGCAGCCAACGGACAGGTAACCCTGCGGAGCCCCAGCATTTT

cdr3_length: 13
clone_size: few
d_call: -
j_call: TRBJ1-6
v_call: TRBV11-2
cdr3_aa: CASSLEGYSPLHF
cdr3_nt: TGTGCCAGCAGCTTGGAGGGTTACTCACCCCTCCACTTT

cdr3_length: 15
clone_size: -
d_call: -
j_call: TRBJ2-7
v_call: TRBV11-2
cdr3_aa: CASSLGQGPLYEQYF
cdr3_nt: TGTGCCAGCAGCTTAGGGCAGGGTCCCTTATACGAGCAGTACTTC

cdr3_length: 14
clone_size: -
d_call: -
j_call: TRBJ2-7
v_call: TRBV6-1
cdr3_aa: CASSEYGGSYEQYF
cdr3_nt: TGTGCCAGCAGTGAATATGGGGGCTCCTACGAGCAGTACTTC

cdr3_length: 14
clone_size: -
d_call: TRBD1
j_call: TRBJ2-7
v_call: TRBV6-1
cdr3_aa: CASSEQGAAYEQYF
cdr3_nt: TGTGCCAGCAGTGAACAGGGGGCGGCCTACGAGCAGTACTTC

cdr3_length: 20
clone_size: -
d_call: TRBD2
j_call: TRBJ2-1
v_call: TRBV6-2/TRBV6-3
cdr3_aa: CASSYLGLAGGTLSHNEQFF
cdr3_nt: TGTGCCAGCAGTTACCTGGGACTAGCGGGGGGGACTCTTTCCCACAATGAGCAGTTCTTC

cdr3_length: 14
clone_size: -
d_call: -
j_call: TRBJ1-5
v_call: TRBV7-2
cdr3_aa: CASSSTTANQPQHF
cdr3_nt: TGTGCCAGCAGCTCTACGACGGCTAATCAGCCCCAGCATTTT

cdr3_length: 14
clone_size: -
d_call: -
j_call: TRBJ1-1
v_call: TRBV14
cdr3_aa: CASSPLGSGTEAFF
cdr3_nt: TGTGCCAGCAGCCCTCTAGGATCGGGTACTGAAGCTTTCTTT

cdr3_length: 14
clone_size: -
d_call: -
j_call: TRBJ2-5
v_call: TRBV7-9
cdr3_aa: CASSLVRDQETQYF
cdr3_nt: TGTGCCAGCAGCTTAGTGCGGGACCAAGAGACCCAGTACTTC

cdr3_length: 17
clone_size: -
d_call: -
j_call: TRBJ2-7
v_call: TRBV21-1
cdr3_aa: CASRRCLGRASSYEQYF
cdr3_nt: TGTGCCAGCAGGAGGTGTCTTGGCAGGGCTAGCTCCTACGAGCAGTACTTC

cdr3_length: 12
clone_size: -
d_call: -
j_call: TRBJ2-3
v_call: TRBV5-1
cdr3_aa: CASSFGPDTQYF
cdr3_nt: TGCGCCAGCAGCTTTGGTCCAGATACGCAGTATTTT

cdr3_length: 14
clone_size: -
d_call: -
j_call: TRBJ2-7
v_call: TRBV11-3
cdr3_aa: CASSLGRGTYEQYF
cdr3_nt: TGTGCCAGCAGCTTAGGAAGGGGAACCTACGAGCAGTACTTC

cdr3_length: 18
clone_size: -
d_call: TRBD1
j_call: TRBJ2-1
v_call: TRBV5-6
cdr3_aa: CASSLLGLMGQVNNEQFF
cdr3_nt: TGTGCCAGCAGCTTGTTGGGTCTTATGGGACAGGTTAACAATGAGCAGTTCTTC

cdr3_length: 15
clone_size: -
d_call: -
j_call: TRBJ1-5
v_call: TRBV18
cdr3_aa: CASSWGGADDQPQHF
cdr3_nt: TGTGCCAGCTCTTGGGGAGGGGCGGACGATCAGCCCCAGCATTTT

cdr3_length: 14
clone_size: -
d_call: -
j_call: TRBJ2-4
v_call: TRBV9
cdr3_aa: CASSPRVAENIQYF
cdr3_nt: TGTGCCAGCAGCCCCCGAGTAGCGGAAAACATTCAGTACTTC

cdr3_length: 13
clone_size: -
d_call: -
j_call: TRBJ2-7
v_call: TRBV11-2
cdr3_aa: CASSLRSTTEQYF
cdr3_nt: TGTGCCAGCAGCTTACGCAGTACTACGGAGCAGTACTTC

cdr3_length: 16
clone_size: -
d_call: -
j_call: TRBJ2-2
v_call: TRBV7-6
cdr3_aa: CASSPLADPNTGELFF
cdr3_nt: TGTGCCAGCAGCCCTTTAGCGGACCCGAACACCGGGGAGCTGTTTTTT

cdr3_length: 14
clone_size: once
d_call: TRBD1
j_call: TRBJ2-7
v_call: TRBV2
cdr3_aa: CASNPRTGIYEQYF
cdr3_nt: TGTGCCAGCAATCCTCGGACAGGGATCTACGAGCAGTACTTC

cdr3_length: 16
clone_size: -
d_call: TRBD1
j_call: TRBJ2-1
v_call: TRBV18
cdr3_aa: CASSPYLDRADNEQFF
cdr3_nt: TGTGCCAGCTCACCCTATTTGGACAGGGCCGACAATGAGCAGTTCTTC

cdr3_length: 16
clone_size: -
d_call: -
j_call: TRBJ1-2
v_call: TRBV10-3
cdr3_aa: CAISESIGKPYFGYTF
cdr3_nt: TGTGCCATCAGTGAGTCGATTGGCAAGCCTTATTTTGGCTACACCTTC

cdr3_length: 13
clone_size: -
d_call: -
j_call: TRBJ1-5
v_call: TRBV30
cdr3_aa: CAWSRALNQPQHF
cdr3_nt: TGTGCCTGGAGTAGGGCCCTCAATCAGCCCCAGCATTTT

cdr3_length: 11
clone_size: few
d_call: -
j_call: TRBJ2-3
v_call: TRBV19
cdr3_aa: CASSIMDTQYF
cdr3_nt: TGTGCCAGTAGTATTATGGATACGCAGTATTTT

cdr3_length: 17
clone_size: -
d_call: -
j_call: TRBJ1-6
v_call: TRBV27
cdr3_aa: CASSLEGHRAFVAPLHF
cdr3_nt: TGTGCCAGCAGTTTAGAGGGACACAGGGCCTTTGTGGCACCCCTCCACTTT

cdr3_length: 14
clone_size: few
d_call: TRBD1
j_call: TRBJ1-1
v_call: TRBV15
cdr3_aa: CATSRNRQGTEAFF
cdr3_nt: TGTGCCACCAGCAGGAACCGACAGGGAACTGAAGCTTTCTTT

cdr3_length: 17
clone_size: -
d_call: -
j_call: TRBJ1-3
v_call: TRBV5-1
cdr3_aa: CASSLDQEIVGGNTIYF
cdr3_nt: TGCGCCAGCAGCTTGGACCAGGAGATCGTTGGGGGAAACACCATATATTTT

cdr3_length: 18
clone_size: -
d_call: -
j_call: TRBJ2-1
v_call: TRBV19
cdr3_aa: CASSTSPPASSSYNEQFF
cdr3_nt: TGTGCCAGTAGTACATCCCCTCCCGCTTCAAGCTCCTACAATGAGCAGTTCTTC

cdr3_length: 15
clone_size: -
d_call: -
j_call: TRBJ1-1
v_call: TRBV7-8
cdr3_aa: CASTSREGRGTEAFF
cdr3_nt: TGTGCCAGCACCTCCCGGGAGGGTCGGGGCACTGAAGCTTTCTTT

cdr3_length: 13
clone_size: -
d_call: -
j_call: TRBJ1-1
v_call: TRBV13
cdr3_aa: CASSLTAGLEAFF
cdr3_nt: TGTGCCAGCAGCCTGACCGCGGGTTTAGAAGCTTTCTTT